Following are 9 T cell receptor beta chains from one sample sequenced in a study of cytomegalovirus exposure and HLA in healthy donors. PCR amplification relied on 60 Vbeta primers (plus 13 Jbeta primers). Produced via immunoSEQ multiplex PCR; TCRdb's table is partial and in-frame only. The table shows about 120,000 clones, with more than 65% occurring only once. The sample was PBMCs. Receptor source: a man between 18 and 29 years old in good health and CMV-seronegative.

The J gene is TRBJ2-7, the V gene TRBV9, with D uncertain. CDR3 length equals 13 residues. Between the trimmed V and J ends, which lost 4 bases and 4 bases, there was a span of 12 bases. Per germline, CDR1 SGDLS and CDR2 YYNGEE. The CDR3 loop reads CASSPKPLYEQYF. The CDR3 DNA reads TGTGCCAGCAGCCCTAAGCCCCTGTACGAGCAGTACTTC.

V usage is TRBV5-1 and J usage is TRBJ2-1, with 8 bases aligning to TRBD1. The CDR3 has 14 residues. J gave up 12 bases and V 5 bases, and 13 bases lay outside the gene matches. Looked up from germline, CDR1 is SGHRS and CDR2 is YFSETQ. The CDR3 loop is CASRRDRGEGVQFF. The CDR3 DNA reads as TGCGCCAGCAGGCGTGACAGGGGCGAGGGTGTGCAGTTCTTC.

The chain has TRBV11-2 and TRBJ2-1, with D perhaps matching TRBD2 (7 bases). Germline loops: CDR1 SGHAT, CDR2 FQNNGV. The V gene lost 0 bases and the J gene lost 9 bases, with 12 bases spanning the gap. The CDR3 extends over 14 amino acids. The CDR3, as DNA: TGTGCCAGCAGCTTAGATAGGGGGGGCGCTGAGCAGTTCTTC. Amino acid sequence: CASSLDRGGAEQFF.

The J gene is TRBJ2-2, the V gene TRBV15; tentatively, D is TRBD1 (5 bases). Trimming cost V 0 bases and J 6 bases, with 5 bases left between them. From germline, CDR1 is LNHNV and CDR2 YYDKDF (reference sequence). The CDR3 spans 13 residues. CDR3 coding DNA: TGTGCCACCAGCAGAGACAGGGCCGGGGAGCTGTTTTTT. As protein: CATSRDRAGELFF.

The chain employs TRBV5-1 and TRBJ2-7; TRBD2 matches at 13 bases. The germline V gene encodes CDR1 SGHRS and CDR2 YFSETQ. V dropped 3 bases and J dropped 1; count of bases not matched to a gene: 4. The CDR3 is 16 amino acids. The CDR3 DNA is TGCGCCAGCAGCTGGGGACTAGCGGGGTCGTCCTACGAGCAGTACTTC. Translation: CASSWGLAGSSYEQYF.

CDR3 amino acids: CASSVAPSAGTGSTDTQYF. The CDR3 coding sequence is TGTGCCAGCAGCGTAGCTCCATCGGCCGGGACAGGGAGCACAGATACGCAGTATTTT. This chain uses TRBV9 with TRBJ2-3; TRBD1 matches 9 bases. The CDR3 loop spans 19 amino acids. The germline gives CDR1 SGDLS, CDR2 YYNGEE. The V segment lost 0 bases and the J segment 0 bases; nucleotides outside the gene matches: 11.

This CDR3 is CASSRRGNTEAFF. The CDR3 DNA sequence: TGCGCCAGCAGTAGAAGGGGGAACACTGAAGCTTTCTTT. The J gene is TRBJ1-1, the V gene TRBV5-1; D possibly corresponds to TRBD1 (5 bases). Germline V gives CDR1 SGHRS, CDR2 YFSETQ. V gave up 5 bases and J gave up 1 base, with 9 bases separating them. There are 13 residues in the CDR3.

The chain uses TRBV5-4 and TRBJ1-4, with D perhaps TRBD1 (5 bases). CDR3 length: 15 amino acids. V was cut by 3 bases and J by 5 bases, with 14 bases left in between. The germline V gene has CDR1 SGHNT and CDR2 YYREEE (reference sequence). The CDR3 DNA sequence: TGTGCCAGCAGCTCAAGACAGTCCCCGAATGAAAAACTGTTTTTT. It specifies CASSSRQSPNEKLFF.

This clone was seen a single time. The chain is built from TRBV4-2 and TRBJ2-1, with 7 bases matching TRBD2. The V and J ends lost 3 bases and 0 bases, in that order; junction bases with no gene match: 14. Germline V gene data show CDR1 as LGHNA and CDR2 as YNFKEQ. The CDR3 is 19 amino acids. The CDR3 sequence is CASSHPPYGEGISYNEQFF. CDR3 nucleotides: TGTGCCAGCAGCCATCCCCCCTATGGGGAGGGAATCTCCTACAATGAGCAGTTCTTC.